This TCR beta chain was sequenced for a study of blood T cell repertoires in COVID-19 (dated by TCRdb to the early 2020s). Regarding the complete study: Collaborator samples came from the United States, Italy and Spain and covered acute and convalescent phases of COVID-19. Subjects who had been exposed to COVID-19, were actively infected with it, or had recovered from it provided the deeply sampled blood TCRbeta repertoires that made up the dataset. Where available, HLA class I and class II types were obtained from metadata supplied by the sample provider rather than from assay-based typing. Sample metadata almost always included a de-identified subject ID, COVID-19 status, age in years and sex. Samples were obtained from the ongoing ImmuneRACE study (first 160 participants) and from about 1,300 subjects provided by 6 global collaborators. The prospective study material was composed of cDNA or gDNA derived from T cells, B-cell-depleted T cells, or PBMCs. The repertoires were made available in a free public database intended to serve as a resource for research on the immune response to SARS-CoV-2. What the work shows at the level of the full study, not this receptor alone: The amount of clinical and demographic metadata varied by source and participant and was provided uncurated.

Taken from the germline V gene, the CDR1 and CDR2 loops are MDHEN and SYDVKM. The CDR3 goes from the cysteine to the phenylalanine over 14 residues. Only CDR3 DNA remains: 42 bases, in frame from the first base. V loses 2 bases of germline sequence and J loses 2 bases, and the interval between the two ends is 9 bases. Participants in the prospective study were aged roughly 18 to 90 years, lived in 20 to 30 United States geographic areas, and enrolled through a virtual design. In the prospective study, participants were assigned to cohorts based on the clinical history participants reported in a screening survey and a study questionnaire. Recovered participants in ImmuneRACE Cohort 3 were defined by two consecutive negative NP/OP PCR tests, clearance by a healthcare professional, or resolution of symptoms. Mobile phlebotomists in the prospective study collected whole blood, serum and a nasopharyngeal or oropharyngeal swab from every participant. Additional blood draws and questionnaires over an approximately 2-month period could optionally be provided by prospective study participants. Before DNA extraction, prospective study blood samples were shipped either frozen or at room temperature.

Comment on this clone: What this receptor recognizes is not known. No much larger clone exists at a distance of one base, and base qualities are not known.

The immunoSEQ Assay, a bias-controlled multiplex PCR, was used to amplify TCRbeta CDR3 regions from genomic DNA. Per the source publication's procedure: The number of nucleated cells in each sample was estimated by amplification of reference gene primers within the assay. Sequence reads were collapsed and filtered to measure the absolute abundance of every unique TCRbeta CDR3 rearrangement. For each sample, productive Simpson clonality was calculated as the square root of Simpson's diversity index over productive rearrangements. TCRdb provides this immuneACCESS table in a form limited to in-frame rearrangements. Some clones are lacking; in checked studies, under half of them reflect an unresolved V gene, and why the rest are absent is not known. The D gene and trimming were derived from the DNA, and the V and J assignments and clone size from that table. The sample records roughly 170,000 clones, approximately 80% of which are singletons. The leading ten clones occupy roughly 17% of the sample.

The clonotype was recovered from a woman between 45 and 65 years old who had recovered from COVID-19. The rearrangement combines TRBV28 with TRBJ1-2; no D gene is confidently identified. Sequencing was performed on PBMCs or T cells enriched from blood (not recorded which). For the CDR3, the sequence is CASSLVGSNYGYTF. The nucleotide sequence is TGTGCCAGCAGTTTAGTGGGCTCGAACTATGGCTACACCTTC.